A selection of T cell receptor beta chains follows, all from one sample in a study of blood T cell repertoires in COVID-19. Some clones are missing from TCRdb's copy, which holds only in-frame ones; the method was immunoSEQ multiplex PCR. The sample yields roughly 220,000 clones, around 89% seen once. The sample comprised PBMCs or T cells enriched from blood (not recorded which). The receptors originated from a woman aged 25 to 45 who had recovered from COVID-19. CDR3s include the opening cysteine and the closing phenylalanine or tryptophan. The D gene is left open where the match is weak. The listing skips clone size in some rows; elsewhere it reads once, few, many or a size class.

TRBJ1-4	NA	TRBD1	15	TRBV18	CASSPGTATNEKLFF	TGTGCCAGCTCACCAGGGACAGCAACTAATGAAAAACTGTTTTTT
TRBJ1-1	NA	NA	12	TRBV12-3/TRBV12-4	CASSFRNTEAFF	TGTGCCAGCAGTTTTCGGAACACTGAAGCTTTCTTT
TRBJ1-4	once	TRBD1	15	TRBV5-1	CASSRNTGGNEKLFF	TGCGCCAGCAGCCGAAATACAGGGGGCAATGAAAAACTGTTTTTT
TRBJ1-6	many	NA	16	TRBV4-1	CASSPIGRDSYSPLHF	TGCGCCAGCAGCCCTATTGGAAGAGACTCTTATTCACCCCTCCACTTT
TRBJ2-3	NA	NA	14	TRBV6-5	CASRTGFVTDTQYF	TGTGCCAGCAGAACAGGTTTCGTCACAGATACGCAGTATTTT
TRBJ1-4	once	NA	17	TRBV5-1	CASSKQGTYTTNEKLFF	TGCGCCAGCAGCAAACAGGGAACCTATACAACTAATGAAAAACTGTTTTTT
TRBJ2-7	NA	NA	13	TRBV15	CATSRSGTYEQYF	TGTGCCACCAGCCGATCAGGGACCTACGAGCAGTACTTC
TRBJ2-5	NA	TRBD1	16	TRBV3-1/TRBV3-2	CASSLRTGPNQETQYF	TGTGCCAGCAGCCTACGGACAGGGCCTAACCAAGAGACCCAGTACTTC
TRBJ2-7	NA	NA	13	TRBV29-1	CSVRTPSSYEQYF	TGCAGCGTTAGGACACCGAGCTCCTACGAGCAGTACTTC
TRBJ1-1	NA	NA	14	TRBV4-3	CASSQEGRSTEAFF	TGCGCCAGCAGCCAAGAGGGGAGGAGCACTGAAGCTTTCTTT
TRBJ2-2	NA	NA	16	TRBV2	CASSDRDTANAGELFF	TGTGCCAGCAGCGACCGGGACACCGCGAACGCCGGGGAGCTGTTTTTT
TRBJ2-7	NA	NA	13	TRBV5-1	CASSLDTTYEQYF	TGCGCCAGCAGCCTTGACACGACCTACGAGCAGTACTTC
TRBJ1-5	few	TRBD1	16	TRBV7-8	CASSWRGRGSNQPQHF	TGTGCCAGCAGCTGGAGGGGGCGCGGGAGCAATCAGCCCCAGCATTTT
TRBJ1-5	NA	NA	15	TRBV7-3	CASSLEPYSNQPQHF	TGTGCCAGCAGCTTAGAGCCCTATAGCAATCAGCCCCAGCATTTT
TRBJ2-1	NA	NA	12	TRBV11-3	CASSLGFDEQFF	TGTGCCAGCAGCTTAGGTTTCGATGAGCAGTTCTTC
TRBJ2-5	NA	TRBD2	17	TRBV3-1/TRBV3-2	CASSQRRTSGGEETQYF	TGTGCCAGCAGCCAAAGAAGGACTAGCGGGGGGGAAGAGACCCAGTACTTC
TRBJ1-1	few	NA	14	TRBV5-5	CASSFSSVSTEAFF	TGTGCCAGCAGCTTTTCTTCAGTAAGCACTGAAGCTTTCTTT
TRBJ1-3	NA	TRBD1	13	TRBV2	CASSGTGGNTIYF	TGTGCCAGCAGCGGGACAGGTGGAAACACCATATATTTT
TRBJ1-1	NA	NA	14	TRBV5-6	CASSLETANTEAFF	TGTGCCAGCAGCTTGGAGACAGCGAACACTGAAGCTTTCTTT
TRBJ2-3	NA	TRBD2	17	TRBV9	CASTQSPYGGGTDTQYF	TGTGCCAGCACACAGTCTCCGTACGGGGGGGGGACAGATACGCAGTATTTT
TRBJ1-1	once	NA	14	TRBV7-9	CASSSTRGYTEAFF	TGTGCCAGCAGCTCCACGAGGGGGTACACTGAAGCTTTCTTT
TRBJ2-2	NA	NA	15	TRBV27	CASSVITSGTGELFF	TGTGCCAGCAGTGTCATTACGTCGGGTACCGGGGAGCTGTTTTTT
TRBJ1-1	NA	TRBD1	17	TRBV19	CASTPFAGTATNTEAFF	TGTGCCAGTACCCCCTTTGCGGGGACAGCGACGAACACTGAAGCTTTCTTT
TRBJ1-2	NA	NA	14	TRBV5-6	CASSMPRANYGYTF	TGTGCCAGCAGCATGCCCAGGGCTAACTATGGCTACACCTTC
TRBJ2-5	NA	NA	12	TRBV29-1	CSASTGEETQYF	TGCAGCGCCTCCACGGGGGAGGAGACCCAGTACTTC
TRBJ2-1	NA	NA	14	TRBV7-3	CASSLQGNGNEQFF	TGTGCCAGCAGCTTACAGGGGAACGGGAATGAGCAGTTCTTC
TRBJ2-2	once	TRBD2	18	TRBV11-3	CASSFTAGTSGLGGELFF	TGTGCCAGCAGCTTTACGGCCGGGACTAGCGGCCTTGGGGGGGAGCTGTTTTTT
TRBJ1-1	few	NA	13	TRBV11-2	CASSLERNTEAFF	TGTGCCAGCAGCTTAGAGAGAAACACTGAAGCTTTCTTT